The 9 T cell receptor beta chains reported below all come from one sample, sequenced in a study of vaccination and CD4 T cells after COVID-19. Cultured CD4+ T-cell DNA underwent Oncomine TCR Beta short-read sequencing. Via MiXCR, TCRdb re-called the PCR reads, giving one row per CDR3 protein. The data hold roughly 15,000 distinct CDR3 sequences, with more than 65% observed a single time. Described treatment: approximately nine-day PBMC culture with coronavirus spike peptide pools or control peptides (ViraFEST assay). Their target antigens are unknown. The sample consisted of CD4+ T cells from blood, cultured in vitro, taken after SARS-CoV-2 vaccination. All receptors derive from a human donor who received a COVID-19 vaccine.

This clonotype was seen once. The genes are TRBV24-1 and TRBJ2-1; D uncertain. V was cut by 1 base and J by 6 bases, with 0 bases left in between. Germline-derived CDR1 and CDR2 are KGHDR and SFDVKD. CDR3 length: 11 residues. For the CDR3, the DNA is TGTGCCACCAGTGATTTCAATGAGCAGTTCTTC. It is translated as CATSDFNEQFF.

The gene calls are TRBV18 and TRBJ2-7; D remains ambiguous. Trimming shortened V by 4 bases and J by 6 bases, and 19 bases separated the two germline ends. Looked up from germline, CDR1 is KGHSH and CDR2 is LQKENI. The CDR3 extends over 15 amino acids. The CDR3 coding sequence is TGTGCCAGCTCACTCGACCGTGATCAGCTAGGCGAGCAGTACTTC. Translated: CASSLDRDQLGEQYF.

The V gene is TRBV5-1, the J gene TRBJ2-1, with D possibly being TRBD2 (6 bases). V was clipped by 5 bases and J by 5 bases, with 17 bases between them. Per the germline V gene, CDR1 is SGHRS and CDR2 is YFSETQ. CDR3 length: 15 amino acids. CDR3 region: CASSQTTRSHNEQFF. CDR3 coding DNA: TGCGCCAGCAGTCAAACGACTAGATCCCACAATGAGCAGTTCTTC.

V is TRBV4-2 and J is TRBJ1-6; unclear D gene. Germline CDR1 and CDR2: LGHNA and YNFKEQ. The ends were cut back, 2 bases at V and 14 bases at J, with 16 bases in the middle. CDR3 length equals 14 residues. CDR3 residues: CASSQPAILSALHF. As DNA, the CDR3 is TGTGCCAGCAGCCAACCGGCGATCCTGTCTGCCCTCCACTTT.

The chain carries TRBV6-1 and TRBJ1-6; no clear D gene. Deletions cut 5 bases from V and 5 bases from J, with 10 bases between. Germline V gene lookup returns CDR1 MNHNS and CDR2 SASEGT. This CDR3 is built from 14 residues. The CDR3 loop is CASSPRRNNSPLHF. Here the CDR3 DNA reads TGTGCCAGCAGTCCCCGACGGAATAATTCACCCCTCCACTTT.

This chain uses TRBV7-2 with TRBJ1-2, with 8 positions matching TRBD1. Germline V gene sequence: CDR1 SGHTA, CDR2 FQGNSA. J was trimmed by 4 bases and V by 5 bases; bases with no gene match: 18. The CDR3 is 18 residues long. This CDR3 reads CASSITGGWQGLSYGYTF. DNA for the CDR3: TGTGCCAGCAGCATCACAGGGGGATGGCAGGGGCTGTCCTATGGCTACACCTTC.

This chain links TRBV15 with TRBJ2-6; TRBD1 might be the D (5 bases). The CDR3 has 15 residues. Germline CDR1 reads LNHNV; CDR2 reads YYDKDF (reference sequence). Trimming took 6 bases from V and 2 from J, leaving 11 bases between them. The CDR3: CATRGLGAGANVLTF. In DNA, the CDR3 is TGTGCCACCAGGGGTTTAGGGGCTGGGGCCAACGTCCTGACTTTC.

V gene TRBV7-9 combines with J gene TRBJ2-2; a possible D gene is TRBD1 (5 bases). Germline values: CDR1 SEHNR, CDR2 FQNEAQ (reference sequence). The CDR3 runs 12 residues. V was cut by 5 bases and J by 7 bases, with 8 bases left in between. CDR3 sequence (DNA): TGTGCCAGCAGCCTGCAGGGCGGGGAGCTGTTTTTT. Protein: CASSLQGGELFF.

The chain has TRBV7-8 and TRBJ2-3, with D possibly being TRBD2 (6 bases). The V end was cut by 8 bases, the J end by 8 bases, with 20 bases between. Germline V lookup: CDR1 SGHVS, CDR2 FQNEAQ. There are 14 residues in the CDR3. CDR3 residues: CASRDSEIGGTQYF. CDR3 nucleotide sequence: TGTGCCAGCCGGGACTCAGAGATAGGAGGTACGCAGTATTTT.